This T cell receptor (beta chain) originates from a study of control samples from healthy donors and cancer patients. The CDR3 consists of 15 residues. Germline V lookup: CDR1 KGHSY, CDR2 FQNENV. Losses at the gene ends were 3 bases for V and 6 bases for J; bases not matched to a gene: 9. Measured with immunoSEQ multiplex PCR; TCRdb has only the in-frame clones, and not every one. The table records about 160,000 clones, over 85% of them present only once. The TCR originated in a man younger than 45 in good health. The V call is TRBV16, the J call TRBJ1-1; TRBD1 agrees at 8 bases. Sequencing was done on a sample of blood. The CDR3 reads CASSQRTGGQAEAFF. In DNA, the CDR3 is TGTGCCAGCAGCCAGAGAACAGGGGGGCAAGCTGAAGCTTTCTTT.